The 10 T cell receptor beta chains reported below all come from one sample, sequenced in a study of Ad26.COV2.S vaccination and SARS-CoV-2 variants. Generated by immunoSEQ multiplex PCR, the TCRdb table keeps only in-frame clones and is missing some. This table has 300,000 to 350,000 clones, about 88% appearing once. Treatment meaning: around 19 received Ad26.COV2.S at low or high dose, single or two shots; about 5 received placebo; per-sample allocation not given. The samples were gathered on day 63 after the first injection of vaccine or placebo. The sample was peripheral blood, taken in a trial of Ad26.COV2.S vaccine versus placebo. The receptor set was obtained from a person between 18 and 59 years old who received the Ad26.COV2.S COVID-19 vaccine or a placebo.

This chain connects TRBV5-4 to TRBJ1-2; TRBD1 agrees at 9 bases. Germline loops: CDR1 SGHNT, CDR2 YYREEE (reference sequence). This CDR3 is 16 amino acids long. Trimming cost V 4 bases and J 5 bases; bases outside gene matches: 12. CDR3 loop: CASSPGQGQGEYGYTF. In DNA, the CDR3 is TGTGCCAGCAGCCCGGGACAGGGTCAGGGGGAATATGGCTACACCTTC.

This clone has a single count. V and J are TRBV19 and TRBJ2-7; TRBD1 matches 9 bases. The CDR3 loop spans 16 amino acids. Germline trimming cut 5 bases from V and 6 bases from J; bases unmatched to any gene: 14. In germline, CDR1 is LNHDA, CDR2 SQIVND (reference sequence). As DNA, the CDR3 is TGTGCCAGTAGTCCAAAACCCCCGGGACAGGGTTTCGAGCAGTACTTC. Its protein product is CASSPKPPGQGFEQYF.

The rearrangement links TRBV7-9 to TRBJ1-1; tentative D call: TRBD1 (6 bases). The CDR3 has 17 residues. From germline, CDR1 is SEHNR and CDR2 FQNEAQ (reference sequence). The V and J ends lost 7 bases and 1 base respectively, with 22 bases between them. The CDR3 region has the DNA TGTGCCAGCACCACAACCATGGTGGGGGGCCAGAACACTGAAGCTTTCTTT. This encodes CASTTTMVGGQNTEAFF.

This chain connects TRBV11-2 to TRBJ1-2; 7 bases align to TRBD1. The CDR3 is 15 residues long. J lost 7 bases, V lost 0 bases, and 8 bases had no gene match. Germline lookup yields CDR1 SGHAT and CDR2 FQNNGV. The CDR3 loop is CASSLEQGFLGGYTF. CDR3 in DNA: TGTGCCAGCAGCTTAGAACAGGGGTTTCTAGGTGGCTACACCTTC.

CDR3 sequence: CASRTATNTGELFF. The CDR3 region has the DNA TGTGCCAGCCGGACTGCTACGAACACCGGGGAGCTGTTTTTT. The chain uses TRBV7-2 and TRBJ2-2; perhaps TRBD2 as D (5 bases). Germline V lookup: CDR1 SGHTA, CDR2 FQGNSA. Trimming took off 8 bases at V and 0 bases at J, with 10 bases between the two ends. CDR3 length: 14 residues. Together with reference TRBV7-2 and TRBJ2-2, the CDR3 gives the full variable domain: GAGVSQSPSNKVTEKGKDVELRCDPISGHTALYWYRQSLGQGLEFLIYFQGNSAPDKSGLPSDRFSAERTGGSVSTLTIQRTQQEDSAVYLCASRTATNTGELFFGEGSRLTVL.

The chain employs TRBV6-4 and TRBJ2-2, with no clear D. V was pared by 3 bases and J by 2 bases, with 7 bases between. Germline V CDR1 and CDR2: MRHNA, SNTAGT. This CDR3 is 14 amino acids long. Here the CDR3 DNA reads TGTGCCAGCAGTGAGGACGGCAACACCGGGGAGCTGTTTTTT. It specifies CASSEDGNTGELFF.

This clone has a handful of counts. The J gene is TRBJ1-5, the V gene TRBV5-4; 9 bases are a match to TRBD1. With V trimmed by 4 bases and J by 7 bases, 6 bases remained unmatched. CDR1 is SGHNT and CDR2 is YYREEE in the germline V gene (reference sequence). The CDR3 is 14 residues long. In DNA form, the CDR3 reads TGTGCCAGCAGCCAGGGACAGGGAGGCCAGCCCCAGCATTTT. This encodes CASSQGQGGQPQHF.

In DNA, the CDR3 is TGTGCCAGCAGTGCCGCAGGGGGCACAGATACGCAGTATTTT. Protein sequence: CASSAAGGTDTQYF. The V gene is TRBV25-1, the J gene TRBJ2-3; D is possibly TRBD1 (6 bases). The V and J ends lost 4 bases and 1 base respectively, with 9 bases between them. Germline loops: CDR1 MGHDK, CDR2 SYGVNS. This CDR3 is built from 14 residues.

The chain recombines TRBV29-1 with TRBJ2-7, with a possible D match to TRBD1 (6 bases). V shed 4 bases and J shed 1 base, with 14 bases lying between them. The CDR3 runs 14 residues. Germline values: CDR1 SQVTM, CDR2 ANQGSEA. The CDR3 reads CSVVGEGVSYEQYF. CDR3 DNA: TGCAGCGTTGTTGGAGAGGGGGTGTCCTACGAGCAGTACTTC.

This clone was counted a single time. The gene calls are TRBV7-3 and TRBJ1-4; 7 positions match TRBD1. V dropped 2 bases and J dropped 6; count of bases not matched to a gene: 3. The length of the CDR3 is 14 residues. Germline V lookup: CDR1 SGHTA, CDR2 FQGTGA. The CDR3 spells CASSLDRADEKLFF. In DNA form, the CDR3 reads TGTGCCAGCAGCTTAGACAGGGCTGATGAAAAACTGTTTTTT.